This entry describes one T cell receptor (beta chain). The data are from a study of blood T cell repertoires in COVID-19. Overall study context: Nucleic acid was either cDNA or gDNA, and it came from T cells, B-cell-depleted T cells, or PBMCs.

This table comes from immunoSEQ multiplex PCR, and its TCRdb copy is limited to in-frame clones, with some not included. Seen here are roughly 290,000 clones, roughly nine tenths observed once, and the top ten hold 6% to 7%. Germline assignment: CDR1 SGHRS and CDR2 YFSETQ. The V gene lost 0 bases and the J gene lost 7 bases, with 17 bases spanning the gap. This CDR3 has 15 amino acids. The specimen sequenced was PBMCs or T cells enriched from blood (not recorded which). This TCR was recovered from a woman in her forties who had recovered from COVID-19. The J gene is TRBJ2-7, the V gene TRBV5-1, with D tentatively TRBD2 (5 bases). The CDR3 loop reads CASSLDPGRPGEQYF. CDR3 nucleotide sequence: TGCGCCAGCAGCTTGGACCCCGGCAGGCCGGGGGAGCAGTACTTC.